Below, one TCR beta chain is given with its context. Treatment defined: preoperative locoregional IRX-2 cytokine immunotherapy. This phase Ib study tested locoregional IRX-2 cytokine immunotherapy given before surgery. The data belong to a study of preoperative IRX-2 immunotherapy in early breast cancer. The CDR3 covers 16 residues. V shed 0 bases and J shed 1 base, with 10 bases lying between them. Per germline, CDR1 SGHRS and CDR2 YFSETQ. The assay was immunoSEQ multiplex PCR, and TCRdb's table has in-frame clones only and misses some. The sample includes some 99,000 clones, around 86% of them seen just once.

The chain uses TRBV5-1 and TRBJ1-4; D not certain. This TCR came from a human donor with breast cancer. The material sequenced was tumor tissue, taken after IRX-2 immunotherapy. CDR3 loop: CASSLDGSGTNEKLFF. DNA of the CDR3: TGCGCCAGCAGCTTGGATGGGTCGGGAACTAATGAAAAACTGTTTTTT.